The 25 T cell receptor beta chains presented below share a single source sample, sequenced in a study of blood T cell repertoires in COVID-19. Assay used: immunoSEQ multiplex PCR; TCRdb lists only in-frame clones, some missing. The sample lists about 260,000 clones, roughly 88% occurring once. Sample: PBMCs or T cells enriched from blood (not recorded which). Every receptor here comes from a woman between 40 and 55 years old with acute COVID-19.

This sequence joins TRBV19 and TRBJ2-4, with D possibly being TRBD2 (5 bases). V was shortened by 0 bases and J by 9 bases, with 9 bases between the two germline ends. This CDR3 comprises 13 residues. Germline V gene sequence: CDR1 LNHDA, CDR2 SQIVND (reference sequence). The CDR3 protein is CASSIDRRGIQYF. CDR3 bases: TGTGCCAGTAGTATAGATCGACGGGGCATTCAGTACTTC.

The chain uses TRBV30 and TRBJ2-5; 12 bases align to TRBD2. This CDR3 region has 15 residues. V lost 3 bases and J lost 7; bases outside the gene matches: 9. Germline CDR1 is GTSNPN and CDR2 is SVGIG (reference sequence). DNA of the CDR3: TGTGCCTGGAGCCCGACTAGCGGGAGCTTCGGGACCCAGTACTTC. Its translation is CAWSPTSGSFGTQYF.

The CDR3 DNA reads TGTGCCAGCAGTGAAGCACAGGGGGCACCTGGAAACACCATATATTTT. Its protein is CASSEAQGAPGNTIYF. The gene calls are TRBV28 and TRBJ1-3; TRBD1 matches 9 bases. Germline CDR1 is MDHEN and CDR2 is SYDVKM. V lost 5 bases, J lost 2 bases, and 7 bases stayed unmatched. The CDR3 totals 16 residues.

This chain links TRBV15 with TRBJ2-2; D unclear. The germline V and J ends were trimmed by 1 base and 4 bases, with 10 bases remaining between them. This CDR3 spans 15 amino acids. The V gene's germline CDR1 is LNHNV and CDR2 YYDKDF (reference sequence). Here the CDR3 reads CATSRGLQVTGELFF. CDR3 DNA: TGTGCCACCAGCAGAGGGTTGCAGGTCACCGGGGAGCTGTTTTTT.

V usage is TRBV28 and J usage is TRBJ2-7, with 9 bases fitting TRBD2. Germline lookup yields CDR1 MDHEN and CDR2 SYDVKM. V shed 2 bases, J shed 5 bases, and the junction held 4 bases outside the gene matches. The CDR3 length is 14 residues. The CDR3 sequence is CASSLGGRAHEQYF. As DNA, the CDR3 is TGTGCCAGCAGTTTAGGCGGGAGGGCCCACGAGCAGTACTTC.

This clone was observed a single time. The CDR3 region has the DNA TGTGCCAGCAGCTTGGACAGGGCTGGCTACACCTTC. It codes for CASSLDRAGYTF. The chain recombines TRBV5-4 with TRBJ1-2, with D possibly matching TRBD1 (6 bases). Germline CDR1 and CDR2: SGHNT and YYREEE (reference sequence). V lost 0 bases, J lost 7 bases, and 7 bases lay in between. The CDR3 is 12 residues long.

This sequence joins TRBV5-1 and TRBJ1-3; tentatively, D is TRBD1 (6 bases). This CDR3 spans 14 amino acids. Trimming stripped 4 bases from V and 2 bases from J, with 10 bases between. The germline CDR1 and CDR2 sequences are SGHRS and YFSETQ. The CDR3, as DNA: TGCGCCAGCAGCGATCAGGGGACTGGAAACACCATATATTTT. Encoded protein: CASSDQGTGNTIYF.

The chain couples TRBV5-4 to TRBJ2-1; TRBD2 agrees at 9 bases. V lost 2 bases and J lost 8; bases outside the gene matches: 11. The CDR3 loop spans 16 amino acids. Germline lookup yields CDR1 SGHNT and CDR2 YYREEE (reference sequence). This chain's CDR3 is CASSFRLREGIDEQFF. In DNA, the CDR3 is TGTGCCAGCAGCTTCCGTTTGCGGGAGGGTATCGATGAGCAGTTCTTC.

The count of this clone is one. As DNA, the CDR3 is TGCGCCAGCAGCCACGGACTAGCAGGGGATCACGAGCAGTACTTC. Encoded protein: CASSHGLAGDHEQYF. J is TRBJ2-7 and V is TRBV4-1; 8 positions agree with TRBD2. V gave up 3 bases and J gave up 5 bases; unmatched junction bases: 9. The CDR3 is 15 residues long. The germline CDR1 and CDR2 sequences are MGHRA and YSYEKL.

This chain links TRBV10-1 with TRBJ2-1; TRBD2 aligns across 11 bases. The CDR3 consists of 15 residues. Germline CDR1 is WNHNN and CDR2 is SYGVQD (reference sequence). J gave up 10 bases and V 2 bases, and 7 bases lay outside the gene matches. The CDR3 sequence is CASSEALAGGLEQFF. The CDR3 DNA follows: TGCGCCAGCAGTGAGGCGCTAGCGGGAGGCCTCGAGCAGTTCTTC.

This chain uses TRBV5-4 with TRBJ2-1; D is perhaps TRBD2 (6 bases). CDR1 SGHNT and CDR2 YYREEE come from the germline V gene (reference sequence). Trimming stripped 5 bases from V and 6 bases from J, with 15 bases between. The CDR3 runs 14 residues. Here the CDR3 reads CASRRRDAFNEQFF. DNA of the CDR3: TGTGCCAGCAGAAGGAGGGATGCTTTCAATGAGCAGTTCTTC.

This chain uses TRBV7-9 with TRBJ1-2; TRBD1 matches 9 bases. Germline CDR1 and CDR2: SEHNR and FQNEAQ (reference sequence). V shed 4 bases and J 1 base; nucleotides not matched to a gene: 7. This CDR3 is built from 16 residues. CDR3: CASSSGQGFGNYGYTF. CDR3 nucleotide sequence: TGTGCCAGCAGCTCGGGACAGGGCTTCGGTAACTATGGCTACACCTTC.

The gene calls are TRBV9 and TRBJ1-2; 9 bases fit TRBD1. Germline values: CDR1 SGDLS, CDR2 YYNGEE. The CDR3 totals 13 residues. V trimming: 2 bases; J trimming: 8 bases; junction bases outside the gene matches: 4. CDR3 sequence: CASSVRDREGYTF. The CDR3 DNA reads as TGTGCCAGCAGCGTCCGGGACAGGGAAGGCTACACCTTC.

The rearrangement uses TRBV3-1 (or the pseudogene TRBV3-2) and TRBJ2-3, with a weak D call TRBD1 (5 bases). The CDR3 sequence is 13 residues long. V lost 4 bases to trimming and J lost 1 base, with 6 bases between them. Germline loops: CDR1 LGHDT, CDR2 YNNKEL (reference sequence). This CDR3 reads CASSPTGTDTQYF. The CDR3 DNA follows: TGTGCCAGCAGCCCGACAGGCACAGATACGCAGTATTTT.

The chain is built from TRBV12-3 or TRBV12-4 and TRBJ1-2; D unclear. The CDR3 spans 13 residues. Trimming removed 5 bases at V and 8 bases at J, with 15 bases between. The DNA of the CDR3 is TGTGCCAGCAGTCCCCAGAGGGTAGGGGGCTACACCTTC. Protein product: CASSPQRVGGYTF.

This rearrangement joins TRBV4-2 to TRBJ1-2, with a tentative D call TRBD1 (6 bases). Germline V gene sequence: CDR1 LGHNA, CDR2 YNFKEQ. The CDR3 consists of 17 residues. V lost 0 bases, J lost 8 bases, and 22 bases lay in between. CDR3 sequence: CASSQDLPPSTGYGYTF. In DNA, the CDR3 is TGTGCCAGCAGCCAAGATCTCCCTCCCTCCACAGGGTACGGCTACACCTTC.

The V gene is TRBV7-9, the J gene TRBJ2-7, with D maybe TRBD1 (5 bases). CDR1 and CDR2 from the germline V gene are SEHNR and FQNEAQ (reference sequence). The CDR3 consists of 13 residues. Trimming took off 4 bases at V and 3 bases at J, with 10 bases between the two ends. In DNA, the CDR3 is TGTGCCAGCAGCTCGACAGTTTTCTACGAGCAGTACTTC. Protein product: CASSSTVFYEQYF.

Concerning this clone itself: Other DNA sequences in the sample encode the same CDR3. The CDR3: CASSLDRTYEQYF. DNA for the CDR3: TGTGCCAGCAGTTTAGACAGGACCTACGAGCAGTACTTC. J is TRBJ2-7 and V is TRBV27; maybe TRBD1 (6 bases). The CDR3 is 13 residues long. CDR1 MNHEY and CDR2 SMNVEV come from the germline V gene (reference sequence). V lost 2 bases and J lost 2, with 7 bases in between.

The chain links TRBV7-2 to TRBJ2-5; 12 bases match TRBD2. Germline V gene sequence: CDR1 SGHTA, CDR2 FQGNSA. Trimming at V came to 1 base and at J to 5 bases, leaving 11 bases not matched to a gene. CDR3 size: 18 residues. The CDR3 reads CASSLGLPTSGSGETQYF. DNA for the CDR3: TGTGCCAGCAGCTTAGGTCTACCGACTAGCGGGAGCGGGGAGACCCAGTACTTC.

The CDR3 coding sequence is TGTGCCACCAGAACAACAGGGGGCACTGAAGCTTTCTTT. This sequence encodes CATRTTGGTEAFF. J is TRBJ1-1 and V is TRBV24-1, with TRBD1 matching 8 bases. CDR3 length: 13 amino acids. V lost 7 bases, J lost 4 bases, and 4 bases stayed unmatched. CDR1 is KGHDR and CDR2 is SFDVKD in the germline V gene.

The CDR3 sequence is CASSSQGNTIYF. The CDR3 DNA follows: TGTGCCAGCAGCTCCCAGGGAAACACCATATATTTT. The chain employs TRBV13 and TRBJ1-3; D is ambiguous. The CDR3 contains 12 residues. Germline values: CDR1 PRHDT, CDR2 FYEKMQ (reference sequence). With 4 bases removed from V and 4 bases from J, the gap between germline ends came to 5 bases.

The chain joins TRBV19 to TRBJ2-3, with 8 bases aligning to TRBD2. This CDR3 has 15 amino acids. From germline, CDR1 is LNHDA and CDR2 SQIVND (reference sequence). Unmatched junction bases numbered 8, after V lost 8 bases and J lost 1 base. This CDR3 reads CASSQTSARTDTQYF. CDR3 coding DNA: TGTGCCAGTTCCCAGACTAGCGCGCGCACAGATACGCAGTATTTT. The whole variable domain, filled in from reference TRBV19 and TRBJ2-3, reads DGGITQSPKYLFRKEGQNVTLSCEQNLNHDAMYWYRQDPGQGLRLIYYSQIVNDFQKGDIAEGYSVSREKKESFPLTVTSAQKNPTAFYLCASSQTSARTDTQYFGPGTRLTVL.

The genes are TRBV5-1 and TRBJ2-5, with D unresolved. The germline V and J ends were trimmed by 3 bases and 0 bases, with 6 bases remaining between them. Germline values: CDR1 SGHRS, CDR2 YFSETQ. The CDR3 runs 13 residues. The CDR3 DNA reads as TGCGCCAGCAGCTCGGAGTACCAAGAGACCCAGTACTTC. It yields the protein CASSSEYQETQYF.

The chain uses TRBV10-3 and TRBJ2-3, with a possible D match to TRBD2 (5 bases). The CDR3 runs to 15 residues. CDR1 and CDR2 from the germline V gene are ENHRY and SYGVKD. The V and J ends lost 0 bases and 2 bases respectively, with 9 bases between them. In nucleotides, the CDR3 is TGTGCCATCAGTGAGTCGTGGGAGAACACAGATACGCAGTATTTT. Its translation is CAISESWENTDTQYF.

V is TRBV20-1 and J is TRBJ2-7, with TRBD1 matching 9 bases. After removal of 3 bases from V and 7 bases from J, the junction contained 1 base not matched to a gene. The CDR3 covers 11 residues. From germline, CDR1 is DFQATT and CDR2 SNEGSKA (reference sequence). This CDR3 reads CSARTGGEQYF. The CDR3 coding sequence is TGCAGTGCTAGGACAGGGGGAGAGCAGTACTTC.